These 3 T cell receptor beta chains were sequenced from one sample in a study of glioma-infiltrating T cells. TCR alpha and beta CDR3 regions were amplified from RNA using iRepertoire nested multiplex PCR. From the multiplex PCR reads, TCRdb called clonotypes with MiXCR, one entry per CDR3 protein. This table holds about 210,000 distinct CDR3 sequences, around 32% found once. Material: glioma tissue, nonneoplastic brain tissue, or PBMCs (not recorded which). These receptors all stem from a human donor with low-grade glioma or glioblastoma, undergoing nonglioma brain surgery, or in good health (not recorded which).

This clonotype was picked up a small number of times. The gene calls are TRBV10-3 and TRBJ1-3; tentatively, D is TRBD1 (6 bases). This CDR3 contains 16 residues. Trimming left V 2 bases short and J 3 bases short, with 14 bases between. Germline V gene lookup returns CDR1 ENHRY and CDR2 SYGVKD. The CDR3 sequence is CAISERTDIGGNTIYF. The CDR3 DNA is TGTGCCATCAGTGAGAGGACAGACATTGGTGGAAACACCATATATTTT.

The chain carries TRBV6-1 and TRBJ2-2; D possibly uses TRBD1 or TRBD2 (5 bases each). The CDR3 sequence is 14 residues long. V dropped 6 bases and J dropped 8 bases, with 16 bases sitting between them. Germline V lookup: CDR1 MNHNS, CDR2 SASEGT. This CDR3 reads CASSRGTETGELFF. The DNA of the CDR3 is TGTGCCAGCAGCCGAGGGACGGAGACAGGGGAGCTGTTTTTT.

This chain links TRBV5-4 with TRBJ2-7; D gene ambiguous. Germline loops: CDR1 SGHNT, CDR2 YYREEE (reference sequence). CDR3 length: 13 residues. V dropped 0 bases and J dropped 6 bases, with 10 bases sitting between them. The CDR3 here is CASSLGSMPEQYF. The CDR3 DNA sequence: TGTGCCAGCAGCTTGGGATCAATGCCCGAGCAGTACTTC.